This TCR beta chain was sequenced in a study of spatial heterogeneity in lung cancer. Study-wide context: Combinations of a unique TCR and a UMI were tallied in raw reads, and on average each appeared more than ten times. Findings and caveats of the study: At tumor resection, ubiquitous expanded TCRs were detected in blood more often than later.

The CDR3 is 12 residues long. CDR1 is SQVTM, CDR2 ANQGSEA, per germline. With 1 base removed from V and 4 bases from J, the gap between germline ends came to 5 bases. This clonotype was seen repeatedly, ten times or more. Its antigen is currently unknown. MiXCR was run by TCRdb on the 5' RACE reads, yielding one entry per CDR3 protein. This table holds 35,000 to 50,000 distinct CDR3 sequences, 20% to 25% found once. Time point described: blood at routine non-recurrence follow-up after resection. Unsorted whole RNA from tumor, nontumor lung or frozen PBMC underwent sequencing. Sample: PBMCs, taken at follow-up. This rearrangement joins TRBV29-1 to TRBJ2-1, with unresolved D. This clonotype originated in a female donor with early-stage non-small cell lung cancer. CDR3 amino acids: CSVEVGYNEQFF. The DNA for the CDR3 is TGCAGCGTTGAAGTGGGTTACAATGAGCAGTTCTTC.